The clone carrying this T cell receptor (beta chain) was seen a few times. As the sequencing template, cDNA was produced by extracting RNA and reverse transcribing it. Assay: immunoSEQ multiplex PCR; the TCRdb copy retains only in-frame clones and omits some. Here the sample spans 80,000 or so clones, approximately 64% being singletons. This entry belongs to a study of CD8+ T cells in alopecia areata. Overall study: At a dose of 5 to 10 mg twice daily, oral tofacitinib was given to treated patients.

Treatment here: oral pan-JAK inhibitor, 5-10 mg twice daily. The study team obtained lesional scalp punch biopsies and peripheral blood from alopecia areata patients. V gave up 6 bases and J gave up 6 bases, with 15 bases separating them. The CDR3 extends over 13 amino acids. Germline V CDR1 and CDR2: MNHEY, SMNVEV (reference sequence). V gene TRBV27 combines with J gene TRBJ2-7; D is possibly TRBD2 (6 bases). Sample: CD8+ T cells sorted from blood, taken at week 24, from a patient treated with tofacitinib. The receptor's source is a human donor with alopecia areata. CDR3 sequence reads: CASRESGDGEQYF. In nucleotides, the CDR3 is TGTGCCAGCAGGGAGTCGGGAGATGGCGAGCAGTACTTC.